This T cell receptor (beta chain) was sequenced for a study of T cells in localized non-small cell lung cancer. Study conclusions and caveats: Uninvolved adjacent lung had higher T cell clonality than tumor and all other tissues.

On this clone itself: The antigen remains unidentified.

Here immunoSEQ multiplex PCR was the method, and the copy in TCRdb shows in-frame clones only, minus some. The sample shows roughly 48,000 clones, approximately 77% of them seen only once. V dropped 7 bases and J dropped 1; count of bases not matched to a gene: 9. The V gene's germline CDR1 is GTSNPN and CDR2 SVGIG (reference sequence). The CDR3 runs to 14 residues. This chain connects TRBV30 to TRBJ2-5; 7 bases are a match to TRBD2. The TCR comes from a man between 40 and 70 years old with stage I squamous cell lung carcinoma. Sample: peripheral blood, taken before any cancer treatment. This CDR3 is CAFERAGLQETQYF. The CDR3 DNA is TGTGCCTTCGAACGAGCGGGGCTCCAAGAGACCCAGTACTTC.